This TCR beta chain was obtained from a study of T cell responses to AZD1222 COVID-19 vaccine. CDR1 is LGHDT and CDR2 is YNNKEL in the germline V gene (reference sequence). This CDR3 is 15 amino acids long. Trimming removed 0 bases at V and 1 base at J, with 9 bases between. Regarding this clone: The target antigen is unknown.

Overall study results and limits: Spike-specific TCRs gained breadth and depth after people received two AZD1222 doses. Only a handful of individuals given AZD1222 were seropositive at baseline. Without day 14 samples, only post-peak T cell repertoires were studied.

Sequenced by immunoSEQ multiplex PCR; TCRdb stores in-frame clones only, minus some. Seen here are 95,000 to 100,000 clones, 87% observed once, and the top ten hold approximately 16%. Specimen: peripheral blood, collected on day 0 of AZD1222 vaccination. V is TRBV3-1 (or the pseudogene TRBV3-2) and J is TRBJ2-5; the D is unclear. This TCR derives from an adult in good health. CDR3 in DNA: TGTGCCAGCAGCCAAGATCCAACCAGCCAAGAGACCCAGTACTTC. This gives the protein CASSQDPTSQETQYF.